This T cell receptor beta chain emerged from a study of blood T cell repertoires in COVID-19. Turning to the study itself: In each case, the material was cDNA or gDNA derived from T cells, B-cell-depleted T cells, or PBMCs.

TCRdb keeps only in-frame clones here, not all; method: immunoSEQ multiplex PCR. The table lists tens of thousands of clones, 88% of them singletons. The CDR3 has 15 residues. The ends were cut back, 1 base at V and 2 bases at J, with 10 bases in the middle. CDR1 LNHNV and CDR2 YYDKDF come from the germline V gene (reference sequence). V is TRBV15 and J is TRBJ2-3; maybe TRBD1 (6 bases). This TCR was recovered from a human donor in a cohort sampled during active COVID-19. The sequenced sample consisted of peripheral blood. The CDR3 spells CATSRGTGTTDTQYF. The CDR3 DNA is TGTGCCACCAGCAGAGGTACAGGGACCACAGATACGCAGTATTTT.